This entry lists 16 T cell receptor beta chains sequenced from one sample in a study of shared clonotypes between healthy human individuals. Sequencing used immunoSEQ multiplex PCR; TCRdb keeps in-frame clones, though not all of them. The sample comprises about a million clones, roughly 72% of which are singletons, and about 1.5% rests with the top ten. Sequenced input: memory CD4+ T cells sorted from blood. As for subset: CD45RA-negative fraction. These receptors originate from a man in his late teens or twenties in good health.

There are a few counts of this clone. Other DNA sequences of this sample code for an identical CDR3. The chain combines TRBV9 with TRBJ1-1; no clear D gene. The ends were cut back, 0 bases at V and 0 bases at J, with 9 bases in the middle. The CDR3 has 15 amino acids. Per the germline V gene, CDR1 is SGDLS and CDR2 is YYNGEE. CDR3 bases: TGTGCCAGCAGCGTAGAGGGTCAGCTGAACACTGAAGCTTTCTTT. Protein sequence: CASSVEGQLNTEAFF. The entire variable domain, with the rest obtained from reference TRBV9 and TRBJ1-1, is as follows: DSGVTQTPKHLITATGQRVTLRCSPRSGDLSVYWYQQSLDQGLQFLIQYYNGEERAKGNILERFSAQQFPDLHSELNLSSLELGDSALYFCASSVEGQLNTEAFFGQGTRLTVV.

Details on this clone: This sample also contains other DNA sequences that code for the same CDR3. The J gene is TRBJ1-4, the V gene TRBV30; tentative D call: TRBD1 (6 bases). CDR1 is GTSNPN and CDR2 is SVGIG in the germline V gene (reference sequence). Trimming removed 4 bases from V and 3 bases from J, with 9 bases in between. This CDR3 spans 13 amino acids. CDR3 bases: TGTGCCTGGAATTACAGGGCTAATGAAAAACTGTTTTTT. It codes for CAWNYRANEKLFF.

This clone occurred a few times. The DNA of the CDR3 is TGTGCCAGCTCACTTGGGGCCGGGACAGGGGCCTACGAGCAGTACTTC. Protein: CASSLGAGTGAYEQYF. The chain links TRBV18 to TRBJ2-7; 10 nucleotides match TRBD1. There are 16 residues in the CDR3. Trimming at V came to 4 bases and at J to 2 bases, leaving 8 bases not matched to a gene. Germline assignment: CDR1 KGHSH and CDR2 LQKENI.

This clone was recorded a few times. The gene calls are TRBV28 and TRBJ2-7, with 10 bases identical to TRBD1. The CDR3 length is 15 residues. After removal of 7 bases from V and 9 bases from J, the junction contained 15 bases not matched to a gene. Germline CDR1 MDHEN, CDR2 SYDVKM. The CDR3 reads CASTSGQGGDTRQYF. CDR3 DNA sequence: TGTGCCAGCACCTCAGGACAGGGGGGGGATACGAGGCAGTACTTC.

The rearrangement joins TRBV10-1 to TRBJ2-3; D ambiguous. This CDR3 contains 12 residues. Germline loops: CDR1 WNHNN, CDR2 SYGVQD (reference sequence). Trimming pared 3 bases from V and 6 bases from J, leaving 7 bases between. The CDR3 DNA sequence: TGCGCCAGCAGTGAAAATGGGGATACGCAGTATTTT. As protein: CASSENGDTQYF.

Regarding this clone: This specimen includes other DNA sequences encoding the same CDR3. The V and J genes are TRBV2 and TRBJ2-3; the D is unclear. This CDR3 is built from 13 residues. V lost 4 bases and J 1 base, leaving 6 bases between the germline ends. Looked up from germline, CDR1 is SNHLY and CDR2 is FYNNEI. CDR3 amino acids: CASSVLGTDTQYF. CDR3 sequence (DNA): TGTGCCAGCAGTGTTCTGGGCACAGATACGCAGTATTTT.

This clone showed up just a few times. This rearrangement joins TRBV7-9 to TRBJ1-6; 7 bases match TRBD1. This CDR3 contains 13 residues. The J segment lost 7 bases and the V segment lost 6 bases, leaving 3 bases of the junction unmatched. The V gene's germline CDR1 is SEHNR and CDR2 FQNEAQ (reference sequence). The CDR3: CASRLQGNSPLHF. The CDR3, as DNA: TGTGCCAGCAGATTACAGGGGAATTCACCCCTCCACTTT.

This clone was found many times. V is TRBV13 and J is TRBJ1-4, with no clear D. This CDR3 is 15 amino acids long. In germline, CDR1 is PRHDT, CDR2 FYEKMQ (reference sequence). V dropped 0 bases and J dropped 0 bases, with 5 bases sitting between them. The CDR3 loop reads CASSLGAATNEKLFF. The CDR3 DNA reads as TGTGCCAGCAGCTTAGGGGCGGCAACTAATGAAAAACTGTTTTTT.

CDR3 DNA: TGTGCCAGCTCGCGACAGGGTCGGACAACTAATGAAAAACTGTTTTTT. This codes for CASSRQGRTTNEKLFF. The chain couples TRBV18 to TRBJ1-4; 7 bases map to TRBD1. The CDR3 has 16 amino acids. Germline-derived CDR1 and CDR2 are KGHSH and LQKENI. V shed 6 bases, J shed 0 bases, and the junction held 7 bases outside the gene matches.

To note about this clone: This may be a read error: a much more frequent sequence differs by one nucleotide. The rearrangement uses TRBV4-1 and TRBJ2-3; D call uncertain. V lost 6 bases and J 2 bases, leaving 6 bases between the germline ends. This CDR3 has 12 residues. Germline CDR1 and CDR2: MGHRA and YSYEKL. CDR3 loop: CASRGNTDTQYF. The CDR3 DNA reads TGCGCCAGCAGGGGGAACACAGATACGCAGTATTTT.

This rearrangement joins TRBV19 to TRBJ2-1; 8 positions match TRBD1. The V gene's germline CDR1 is LNHDA and CDR2 SQIVND (reference sequence). CDR3 size: 15 residues. V was pared by 3 bases and J by 7 bases, with 8 bases of the junction left unmatched. The CDR3 DNA is TGTGCCAGTAGTATGGGGACAGGAGCGTGGAATGAGCAGTTCTTC. This sequence encodes CASSMGTGAWNEQFF.

The chain recombines TRBV4-3 with TRBJ2-4; 15 nucleotides agree with TRBD2. V trimming: 0 bases; J trimming: 6 bases; junction bases outside the gene matches: 3. CDR3 length equals 17 residues. Germline V CDR1 and CDR2: LGHNA, YSLEER. The CDR3, as DNA: TGCGCCAGCAGCCAAGAGGGACTAGCGGGAGGTTCAAACATTCAGTACTTC. It specifies CASSQEGLAGGSNIQYF.

V is TRBV5-4 and J is TRBJ2-5; D is undetermined. The CDR3 is 12 residues long. Germline CDR1 and CDR2: SGHNT and YYREEE (reference sequence). Trimming cost V 5 bases and J 2 bases, with 7 bases left between them. The CDR3 reads CASRQDQETQYF. CDR3 bases: TGTGCCAGCAGACAAGATCAAGAGACCCAGTACTTC.

The gene calls are TRBV6-1 and TRBJ2-7; 9 bases agree with TRBD1. V lost 7 bases and J lost 3; bases outside the gene matches: 4. CDR3 length: 13 residues. The V gene's germline CDR1 is MNHNS and CDR2 SASEGT. CDR3 bases: TGTGCCAGCATGGGGGACAGGGACTACGAGCAGTACTTC. Protein sequence: CASMGDRDYEQYF.

The chain has TRBV6-4 and TRBJ2-1; the match to TRBD1 covers 7 bases. Germline V lookup: CDR1 MRHNA, CDR2 SNTAGT. The CDR3 covers 17 residues. Trimming cost V 5 bases and J 3 bases; bases outside gene matches: 13. The CDR3 sequence: CASSRQGEGPYYNEQFF. The CDR3 coding sequence is TGTGCCAGCAGTCGACAGGGCGAGGGCCCCTACTACAATGAGCAGTTCTTC.

This clone was observed at least ten times. The V gene is TRBV30, the J gene TRBJ2-2; 9 positions agree with TRBD1. The CDR3 extends over 14 amino acids. V lost 6 bases, J lost 5 bases, and 7 bases stayed unmatched. Germline CDR1 is GTSNPN and CDR2 is SVGIG (reference sequence). The CDR3 loop reads CACYRGQGTGELFF. The CDR3, as DNA: TGTGCCTGCTACAGGGGGCAAGGTACCGGGGAGCTGTTTTTT.